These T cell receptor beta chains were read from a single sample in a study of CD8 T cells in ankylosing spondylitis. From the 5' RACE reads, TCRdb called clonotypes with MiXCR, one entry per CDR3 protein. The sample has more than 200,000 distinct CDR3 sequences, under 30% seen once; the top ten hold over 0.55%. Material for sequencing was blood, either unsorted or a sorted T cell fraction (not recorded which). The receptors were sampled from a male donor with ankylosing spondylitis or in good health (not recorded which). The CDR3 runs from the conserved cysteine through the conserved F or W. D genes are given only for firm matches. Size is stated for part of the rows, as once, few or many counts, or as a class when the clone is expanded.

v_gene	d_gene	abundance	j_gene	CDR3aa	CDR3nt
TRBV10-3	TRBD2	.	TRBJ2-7	CAISETRAGGTYEQYF	TGTGCCATCAGTGAGACGAGAGCGGGGGGGACCTACGAGCAGTACTTC
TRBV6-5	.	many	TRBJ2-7	CASSYYGGRQYF	TGTGCCAGCAGTTACTACGGGGGTAGGCAGTACTTC
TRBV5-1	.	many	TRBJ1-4	CASSALPTGLTNEKLFF	TGCGCCAGCAGCGCCTTGCCCACGGGACTCACTAATGAAAAACTGTTTTTT
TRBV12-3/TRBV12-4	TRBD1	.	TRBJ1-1	CASSPWTGGFSEAFF	TGTGCCAGCAGTCCTTGGACAGGGGGGTTCTCTGAAGCTTTCTTT
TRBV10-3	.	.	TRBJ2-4	CAISESTQGLLLNF	TGTGCCATCAGTGAGTCGACTCAGGGCTTGCTTTTGAACTTC
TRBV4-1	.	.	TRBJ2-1	CASSQGLVIDEQFF	TGCGCCAGCAGCCAAGGACTAGTTATAGATGAGCAGTTCTTC
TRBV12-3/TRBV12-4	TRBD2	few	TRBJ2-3	CADSGGSSTDTQYF	TGTGCCGACTCGGGGGGGTCCAGCACAGATACGCAGTATTTT
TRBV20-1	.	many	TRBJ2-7	CSARDAKPGDSYEQYF	TGCAGTGCTAGAGATGCTAAACCGGGGGACTCCTACGAGCAGTACTTC
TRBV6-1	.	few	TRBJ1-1	CASREPGSRGNTEAFF	TGTGCCAGCAGGGAGCCGGGTTCCCGGGGCAACACTGAAGCTTTCTTT
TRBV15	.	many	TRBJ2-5	CATSRDAETQYF	TGTGCCACCAGCAGAGATGCGGAGACCCAGTACTTC
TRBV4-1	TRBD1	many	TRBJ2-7	CASSQRQGSWNEQYF	TGCGCCAGCAGCCAAAGACAGGGAAGCTGGAACGAGCAGTACTTC
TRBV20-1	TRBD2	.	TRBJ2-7	CSAPPLAASYEQYF	TGCAGTGCTCCACCCCTAGCGGCCTCCTACGAGCAGTACTTC
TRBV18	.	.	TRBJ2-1	CASSPPQLNEQFF	TGTGCCAGCTCACCGCCTCAGCTAAATGAGCAGTTCTTC
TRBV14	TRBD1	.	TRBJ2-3	CASSQGDRLNTDTQYF	TGTGCCAGCAGCCAAGGGGACAGGCTCAACACAGATACGCAGTATTTT
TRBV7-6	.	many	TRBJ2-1	CASSLETHYNEQFF	TGTGCCAGCAGCTTAGAAACCCACTACAATGAGCAGTTCTTC
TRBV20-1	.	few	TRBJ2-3	CSAPLSGFDTDTQYF	TGCAGTGCGCCCCTCAGCGGATTTGACACAGATACGCAGTATTTT
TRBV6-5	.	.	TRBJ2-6	CASSYSTGVLTF	TGTGCCAGCAGTTACTCCACAGGAGTCCTGACTTTC
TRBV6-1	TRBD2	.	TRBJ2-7	CASTLPAGTSGGREYEQYF	TGTGCCAGCACCCTCCCTGCCGGGACTAGCGGGGGCCGGGAGTACGAGCAGTACTTC
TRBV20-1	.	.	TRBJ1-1	CSVLRYTEAFF	TGCAGTGTCCTCCGCTACACTGAAGCTTTCTTT
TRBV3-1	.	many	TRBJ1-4	CASSHGGWTEEEKLFF	TGTGCCAGCAGCCACGGCGGGTGGACTGAAGAAGAAAAACTGTTTTTT
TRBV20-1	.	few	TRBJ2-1	CSAPNPDNEQFF	TGCAGTGCTCCTAACCCTGACAATGAGCAGTTCTTC
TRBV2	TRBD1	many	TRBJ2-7	CASSEGQWAYEQYF	TGTGCCAGCAGTGAGGGACAGTGGGCCTACGAGCAGTACTTC
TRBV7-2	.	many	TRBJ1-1	CASSFYRRGTEAFF	TGTGCCAGCAGCTTCTACAGGAGGGGCACTGAAGCTTTCTTT
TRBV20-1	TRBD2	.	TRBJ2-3	CSARNPSGALGGTDTQYF	TGCAGTGCTAGAAATCCCAGCGGGGCCCTGGGTGGCACAGATACGCAGTATTTT
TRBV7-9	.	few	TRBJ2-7	CASSFGADEQYF	TGTGCCAGCAGCTTCGGGGCGGACGAGCAGTACTTC
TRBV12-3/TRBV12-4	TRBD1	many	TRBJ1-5	CASSYRGNQPQHF	TGTGCCAGCAGTTACAGGGGAAATCAGCCCCAGCATTTT
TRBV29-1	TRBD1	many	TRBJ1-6	CSVITTGDSPLHF	TGCAGCGTTATCACCACAGGGGATTCACCCCTCCACTTT
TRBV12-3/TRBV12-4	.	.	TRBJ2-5	CASSPGWGRGDQETQYF	TGTGCCAGCAGTCCAGGGTGGGGCCGCGGGGATCAAGAGACCCAGTACTTC
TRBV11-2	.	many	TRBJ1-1	CASSLNQVGAFF	TGTGCCAGCAGCTTAAACCAAGTGGGAGCTTTCTTT
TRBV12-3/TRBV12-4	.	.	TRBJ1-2	CASSPQSIYGYTF	TGTGCCAGCAGTCCGCAGAGTATCTATGGCTACACCTTC
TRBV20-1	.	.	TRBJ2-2	CSASQNTGELFF	TGCAGTGCTAGTCAGAACACCGGGGAGCTGTTTTTT
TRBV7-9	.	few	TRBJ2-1	CASSLVRQNEQFF	TGTGCCAGCAGCTTAGTAAGGCAGAATGAGCAGTTCTTC
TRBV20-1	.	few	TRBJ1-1	CSARQDGNTEAFF	TGCAGTGCTAGACAGGACGGGAACACTGAAGCTTTCTTT
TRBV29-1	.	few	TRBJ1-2	CSVDLKGYGYTF	TGCAGCGTTGATCTAAAAGGCTATGGCTACACCTTC
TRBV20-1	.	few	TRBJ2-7	CSAEVGQVSEQYF	TGCAGTGCCGAGGTTGGTCAAGTTAGCGAGCAGTACTTC
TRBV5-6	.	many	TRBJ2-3	CASSSSAGGTDTQYF	TGTGCCAGCAGCTCTAGCGCCGGAGGCACAGATACGCAGTATTTT
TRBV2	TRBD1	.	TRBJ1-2	CASSPDRLDYGYTF	TGTGCCAGCAGCCCGGACAGGTTAGATTATGGCTACACCTTC
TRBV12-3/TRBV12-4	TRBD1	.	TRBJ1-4	CASRIDRVNEKLFF	TGTGCCAGCAGGATAGACAGGGTGAATGAAAAACTGTTTTTT
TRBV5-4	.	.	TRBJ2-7	CASSSEVGRVRSYEQYF	TGTGCCAGCAGCTCAGAAGTGGGCAGGGTCAGGTCCTACGAGCAGTACTTC
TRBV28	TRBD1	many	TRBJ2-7	CASSNVDRAAGYF	TGTGCCAGCAGTAACGTGGACAGGGCCGCCGGGTACTTC
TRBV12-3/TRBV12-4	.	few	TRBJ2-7	CASQGRGEQYF	TGTGCCAGTCAGGGTCGCGGCGAGCAGTACTTC
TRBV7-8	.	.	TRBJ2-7	CASSLGPTPLEQYF	TGTGCCAGCAGCTTAGGACCTACCCCACTCGAGCAGTACTTC
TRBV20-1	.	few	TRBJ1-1	CSARRPGTSSASEAFF	TGCAGTGCTAGACGTCCCGGGACATCGTCGGCCTCTGAAGCTTTCTTT
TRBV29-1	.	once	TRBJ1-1	CSVGFRGDTEAFF	TGCAGCGTTGGCTTTAGGGGTGACACTGAAGCTTTCTTT
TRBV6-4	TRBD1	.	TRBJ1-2	CASSASGQPPSGGYTF	TGTGCCAGCAGTGCTTCGGGACAGCCACCTTCGGGCGGCTACACCTTC
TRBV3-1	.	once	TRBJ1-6	CASSQGLSTYNSPLHF	TGTGCCAGCAGCCAAGGATTAAGTACCTATAATTCACCCCTCCACTTT
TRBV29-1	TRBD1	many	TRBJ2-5	CSVEAQGAYIETQYF	TGCAGCGTTGAAGCGCAGGGGGCTTATATAGAGACCCAGTACTTC
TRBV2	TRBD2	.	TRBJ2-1	CASSDWSGEGEQFF	TGTGCCAGCAGTGATTGGTCGGGGGAGGGAGAGCAGTTCTTC
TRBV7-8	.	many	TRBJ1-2	CASSLVGRSDSGYGYTF	TGTGCCAGCAGCTTAGTTGGCCGGTCCGATAGTGGCTATGGCTACACCTTC
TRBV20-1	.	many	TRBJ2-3	CSARDESDTQYF	TGCAGTGCTAGAGATGAGTCAGATACGCAGTATTTT
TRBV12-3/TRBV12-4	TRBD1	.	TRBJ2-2	CASSATGGTGELFF	TGTGCCAGCAGCGCAACAGGGGGCACCGGGGAGCTGTTTTTT
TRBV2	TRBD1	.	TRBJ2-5	CASSEGAGGEETQYF	TGTGCCAGCAGTGAAGGGGCAGGGGGAGAGGAGACCCAGTACTTC
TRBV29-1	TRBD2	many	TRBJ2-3	CTTGGATDTQYF	TGCACAACCGGGGGGGCCACAGATACGCAGTATTTT
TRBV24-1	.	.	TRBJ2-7	CATSDTGLYEQYF	TGTGCCACCAGTGACACAGGGCTCTACGAGCAGTACTTC
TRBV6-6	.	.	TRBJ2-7	CASSPPTRNEQYF	TGTGCCAGCAGCCCCCCCACAAGAAACGAGCAGTACTTC
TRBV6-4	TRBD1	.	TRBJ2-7	CASSDVGTGSYEQYF	TGTGCCAGCAGTGACGTAGGGACAGGGTCCTACGAGCAGTACTTC